This entry features one T cell receptor (beta chain) sequence. This clone has just a few counts. Its binding antigen is unknown. Qualities for individual bases were not recorded, and no much larger clone is one base off. The sample originates from a study of blood T cell repertoires in COVID-19 (dated by TCRdb to 2018 to 2021). In the study overall: Collaborator samples came from the United States, Italy and Spain and covered acute and convalescent phases of COVID-19. The prospective study material was composed of cDNA or gDNA derived from T cells, B-cell-depleted T cells, or PBMCs. The repertoires were released in a freely available public database meant as a resource for research on the immune response to SARS-CoV-2. Samples came from the ongoing ImmuneRACE study (first 160 participants) plus 1,254 subjects from 6 global collaborators. Where available, HLA class I and class II types were obtained from metadata supplied by the sample provider rather than from assay-based typing. Subjects who had been exposed to COVID-19, were actively infected with it, or had recovered from it provided the deeply sampled blood TCRbeta repertoires that made up the dataset. A de-identified subject ID, COVID-19 status, age in years and sex were almost always included in the sample metadata.

The CDR3 spans 14 residues, from the cysteine through the phenylalanine. The read is trimmed to its CDR3 DNA, 42 bases read in frame from base 1. The germline V gene (reference sequence) specifies PRHDT as CDR1 and FYEKMQ as CDR2. Between the V and J ends, shortened by 1 base and 3 bases respectively, the junction contains 7 bases. The paper's findings and limits, for the study overall: The amount of clinical and demographic metadata varied by source and participant and was provided uncurated.

Each collaborating institution followed its own protocols to collect whole blood in K2EDTA tubes. Collaborator samples were shipped for TCRbeta analysis as frozen whole blood, isolated PBMCs, or DNA extracted from either sample type. TCRbeta CDR3 regions were amplified from genomic DNA by means of the immunoSEQ Assay, a bias-controlled multiplex PCR. Processing in the source paper ran as follows. Within the assay, amplification of reference gene primers was used to estimate how many nucleated cells each sample contained. To quantify the absolute abundance of each unique TCRbeta CDR3 rearrangement, sequence reads were collapsed and filtered. For each sample, productive Simpson clonality was calculated as the square root of Simpson's diversity index across productive rearrangements. TCRdb obtained this table from immuneACCESS and retained in-frame rearrangements with V and J assigned. These tables miss some clones; where compared with another copy, unresolved V genes account for less than half of the shortfall, and the remainder is unexplained. The V and J calls and clone size were taken over from that table, and D and trimming were inferred from the DNA. Counted in this sample were about 83,000 clones; roughly 86% of them appeared once. Together, the top ten hold 7.5% to 9.5% of the sample.

Sequencing was carried out using peripheral blood. The V and J genes are TRBV13 and TRBJ1-3, with the D gene call left open. The TCR sequence derives from a man between 45 and 60 years old with active COVID-19. The CDR3 protein: CASSLEGSGNTIYF. In nucleotide form, the sequence is TGTGCCAGCAGCTTAGAAGGGAGTGGAAACACCATATATTTT.